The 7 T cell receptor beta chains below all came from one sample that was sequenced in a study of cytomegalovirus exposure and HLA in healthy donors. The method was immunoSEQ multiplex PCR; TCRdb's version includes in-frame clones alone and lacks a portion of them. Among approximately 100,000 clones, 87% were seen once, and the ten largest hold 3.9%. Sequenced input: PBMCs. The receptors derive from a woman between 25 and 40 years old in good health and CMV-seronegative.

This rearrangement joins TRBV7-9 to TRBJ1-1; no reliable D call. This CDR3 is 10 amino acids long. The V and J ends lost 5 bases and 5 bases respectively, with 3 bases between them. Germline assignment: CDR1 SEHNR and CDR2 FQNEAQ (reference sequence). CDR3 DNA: TGTGCCAGCAGCGTAACTGAAGCTTTCTTT. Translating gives CASSVTEAFF.

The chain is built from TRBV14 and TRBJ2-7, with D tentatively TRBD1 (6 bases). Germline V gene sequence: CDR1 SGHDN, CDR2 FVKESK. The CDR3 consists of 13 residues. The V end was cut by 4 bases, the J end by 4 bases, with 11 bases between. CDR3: CASSRGRRYEQYF. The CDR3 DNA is TGTGCCAGCAGCCGGGGGCGGCGTTACGAGCAGTACTTC.

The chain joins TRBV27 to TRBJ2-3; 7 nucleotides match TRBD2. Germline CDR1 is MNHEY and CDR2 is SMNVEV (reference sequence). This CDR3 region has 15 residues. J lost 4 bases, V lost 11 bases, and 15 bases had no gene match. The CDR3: CASANGRELADTQYF. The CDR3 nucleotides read TGTGCCTCCGCAAACGGGCGGGAGTTGGCAGATACGCAGTATTTT.

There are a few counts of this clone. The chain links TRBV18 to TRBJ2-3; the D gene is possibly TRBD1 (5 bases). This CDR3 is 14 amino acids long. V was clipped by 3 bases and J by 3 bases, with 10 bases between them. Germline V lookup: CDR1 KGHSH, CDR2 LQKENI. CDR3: CASSPGRATDTQYF. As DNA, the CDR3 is TGTGCCAGCTCACCCGGCAGGGCAACAGATACGCAGTATTTT.

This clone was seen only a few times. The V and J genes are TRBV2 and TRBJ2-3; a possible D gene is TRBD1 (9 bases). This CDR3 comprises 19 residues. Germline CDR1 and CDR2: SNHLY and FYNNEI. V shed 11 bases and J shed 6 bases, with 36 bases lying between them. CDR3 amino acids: CAELRQGDYLWTSKDTQYF. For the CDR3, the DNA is TGTGCCGAACTCCGACAGGGGGACTACCTATGGACTAGCAAGGATACGCAGTATTTT.

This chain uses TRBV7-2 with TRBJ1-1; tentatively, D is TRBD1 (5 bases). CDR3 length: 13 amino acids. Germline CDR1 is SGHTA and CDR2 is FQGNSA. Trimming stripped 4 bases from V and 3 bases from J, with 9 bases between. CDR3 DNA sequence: TGTGCCAGCAGCTCCAGGGTGGACACTGAAGCTTTCTTT. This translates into CASSSRVDTEAFF. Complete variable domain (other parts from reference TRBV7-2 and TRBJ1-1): GAGVSQSPSNKVTEKGKDVELRCDPISGHTALYWYRQSLGQGLEFLIYFQGNSAPDKSGLPSDRFSAERTGGSVSTLTIQRTQQEDSAVYLCASSSRVDTEAFFGQGTRLTVV.

DNA of the CDR3: TGTGCCAGCGGGGTAACAGCGGGGAGCACAGATACGCAGTATTTT. Its protein is CASGVTAGSTDTQYF. The chain recombines TRBV11-2 with TRBJ2-3; 7 nucleotides line up with TRBD2. J was trimmed by 0 bases and V by 8 bases; bases with no gene match: 8. Germline CDR1 reads SGHAT; CDR2 reads FQNNGV. This CDR3 contains 15 residues.